Below, 10 T cell receptor beta chains from the same sample are listed, as sequenced in a study of cytomegalovirus exposure and HLA in healthy donors. PCR used 60 Vbeta primers and 13 Jbeta primers. The table came from immunoSEQ multiplex PCR; TCRdb's copy has only in-frame clones and leaves some out. Of about 200,000 clones listed, about 75% are singletons. Sequencing was done on a sample of PBMCs. The receptors come from a male donor in good health and CMV-seronegative.

The chain is built from TRBV28 and TRBJ2-7; 9 bases align to TRBD2. The CDR3 runs to 14 residues. Unmatched junction bases numbered 9, after V lost 3 bases and J lost 9 bases. The germline V gene encodes CDR1 MDHEN and CDR2 SYDVKM. CDR3 DNA sequence: TGTGCCAGCAGTTTTCCCCTAGCGGGATGGGTGCAGTACTTC. Its protein is CASSFPLAGWVQYF.

V is TRBV5-4 and J is TRBJ1-1, with D perhaps matching TRBD1 (5 bases). V lost 0 bases, J lost 3 bases, and 9 bases lay in between. This CDR3 contains 14 residues. The germline V gene has CDR1 SGHNT and CDR2 YYREEE (reference sequence). The DNA for the CDR3 is TGTGCCAGCAGCTTGGCGGGGGGGGACACTGAAGCTTTCTTT. Its translation: CASSLAGGDTEAFF.

The chain joins TRBV5-6 to TRBJ2-3; 9 positions agree with TRBD2. The CDR3 loop spans 17 amino acids. Germline V CDR1 and CDR2: SGHDT, YYEEEE. The J segment lost 3 bases and the V segment lost 7 bases, leaving 15 bases of the junction unmatched. CDR3 nucleotides: TGTGCCAGCGTCCCTAGCGGGGTCCCGGGGAGGACAGATACGCAGTATTTT. Protein: CASVPSGVPGRTDTQYF. The full variable domain, rest sourced from reference TRBV5-6 and TRBJ2-3, is DAGVTQSPTHLIKTRGQQVTLRCSPKSGHDTVSWYQQALGQGPQFIFQYYEEEERQRGNFPDRFSGHQFPNYSSELNVNALLLGDSALYLCASVPSGVPGRTDTQYFGPGTRLTVL.

The chain employs TRBV28 and TRBJ2-3; 9 nucleotides match TRBD2. The CDR3 extends over 15 amino acids. V dropped 6 bases and J dropped 4; count of bases not matched to a gene: 8. Germline CDR1 MDHEN, CDR2 SYDVKM. CDR3 DNA sequence: TGTGCCAGCAGCTTACTAGCGGGCACGGCAGATACGCAGTATTTT. Its translation is CASSLLAGTADTQYF.

The chain couples TRBV9 to TRBJ1-1; no clear D gene. The CDR3 runs 15 residues. V lost 4 bases to trimming and J lost 0 bases, with 13 bases between them. CDR1 and CDR2 (germline): SGDLS, YYNGEE. The CDR3 DNA is TGTGCCAGCAGCAGAAGGTCGGGGATGAACACTGAAGCTTTCTTT. Translating it yields CASSRRSGMNTEAFF.

Concerning this clone itself: This sample includes further DNA sequences coding for the same CDR3. The V gene is TRBV2, the J gene TRBJ2-3, with D possibly TRBD2 on 6 matching bases. CDR1 is SNHLY, CDR2 FYNNEI, per germline. The CDR3 totals 16 residues. The germline V and J ends were trimmed by 3 bases and 0 bases, with 13 bases remaining between them. CDR3 protein: CASSDGTSGSTDTQYF. CDR3 in DNA: TGTGCCAGCAGTGACGGGACCAGCGGGAGCACAGATACGCAGTATTTT.

The rearrangement uses TRBV7-2 and TRBJ2-1, with 7 nucleotides matching TRBD1. This CDR3 has 14 residues. CDR1 SGHTA and CDR2 FQGNSA come from the germline V gene. V shed 4 bases, J shed 10 bases, and the junction held 10 bases outside the gene matches. CDR3 sequence (DNA): TGTGCCAGCAGCTGGGTGACAGGGACGGAAGAGCAGTTCTTC. It yields the protein CASSWVTGTEEQFF.

The V call is TRBV28, the J call TRBJ2-1, with 12 nucleotides matching TRBD2. The CDR3 spans 16 residues. CDR1 MDHEN and CDR2 SYDVKM come from the germline V gene. J lost 3 bases, V lost 2 bases, and 2 bases had no gene match. The CDR3 sequence: CASSLGTSGFYNEQFF. The CDR3 DNA is TGTGCCAGCAGTTTAGGGACTAGCGGGTTCTACAATGAGCAGTTCTTC. The full variable domain, with the rest looked up from reference TRBV28 and TRBJ2-1, is DVKVTQSSRYLVKRTGEKVFLECVQDMDHENMFWYRQDPGLGLRLIYFSYDVKMKEKGDIPEGYSVSREKKERFSLILESASTNQTSMYLCASSLGTSGFYNEQFFGPGTRLTVL.

The count of this clone is one. This chain links TRBV5-1 with TRBJ2-7; perhaps TRBD2 as D (6 bases). The germline V and J ends were trimmed by 0 bases and 6 bases, with 10 bases remaining between them. The CDR3 spans 13 residues. Germline CDR1 reads SGHRS; CDR2 reads YFSETQ. The CDR3 protein is CASSLVEGGEQYF. The DNA of the CDR3 is TGCGCCAGCAGCTTGGTGGAGGGTGGCGAGCAGTACTTC.

CDR3 protein: CASSPRQGAQYF. The CDR3 nucleotides are TGCGCCAGCAGCCCCCGCCAGGGGGCGCAGTATTTT. This rearrangement joins TRBV4-1 to TRBJ2-3, with 7 bases fitting TRBD1. CDR1 and CDR2 (germline): MGHRA, YSYEKL. There are 12 residues in the CDR3. V shed 4 bases and J 10 bases; nucleotides not matched to a gene: 5.